The 28 T cell receptor beta chains in this list originate from one sample, sequenced in a study of cytomegalovirus exposure and HLA in healthy donors. The study ran its PCR with 60 Vbeta and 13 Jbeta primers. Measured with immunoSEQ multiplex PCR; TCRdb has only the in-frame clones, and not every one. Counted here are 150,000 to 200,000 clones, about three quarters occurring once; the ten biggest clones make up approximately 1%. What was sequenced was PBMCs. Source of these receptors: a woman aged 40 to 50 in good health and CMV-seronegative.

This clone appeared a few times. This chain uses TRBV6-5 with TRBJ2-7; 7 nucleotides agree with TRBD2. V lost 6 bases, J lost 4 bases, and 9 bases stayed unmatched. The CDR3 loop spans 14 amino acids. The germline V gene encodes CDR1 MNHEY and CDR2 SVGAGI. This CDR3 is CASSPRLAMYEQYF. The CDR3 region has the DNA TGTGCCAGCAGCCCCAGACTAGCTATGTACGAGCAGTACTTC.

This chain uses TRBV27 with TRBJ2-7; 9 bases agree with TRBD1. V dropped 5 bases and J dropped 2; count of bases not matched to a gene: 7. There are 15 residues in the CDR3. CDR1 is MNHEY, CDR2 SMNVEV, per germline (reference sequence). The CDR3 reads CASSLGQGRTYEQYF. The CDR3 nucleotides read TGTGCCAGCAGTCTTGGACAGGGGCGCACCTACGAGCAGTACTTC.

This sequence joins TRBV27 and TRBJ2-1, with 9 bases identical to TRBD2. J was trimmed by 2 bases and V by 0 bases; bases with no gene match: 2. The CDR3 length is 16 residues. The germline V gene encodes CDR1 MNHEY and CDR2 SMNVEV (reference sequence). The CDR3, as DNA: TGTGCCAGCAGTTTATCGGCGGGAGGGGCCTACAATGAGCAGTTCTTC. Protein sequence: CASSLSAGGAYNEQFF.

This chain uses TRBV27 with TRBJ2-2, with TRBD1 matching over 9 bases. The V gene end was trimmed by 5 bases and the J gene end by 4 bases; junction bases not matched to a gene: 2. CDR3 size: 14 residues. Germline loops: CDR1 MNHEY, CDR2 SMNVEV (reference sequence). The CDR3 here is CASSPGQGTGELFF. The CDR3 region has the DNA TGTGCCAGCAGTCCGGGACAGGGCACCGGGGAGCTGTTTTTT.

The rearrangement joins TRBV6-6 to TRBJ1-2, with D unresolved. Germline CDR1 MNHNY, CDR2 SVGAGI (reference sequence). The CDR3 is 12 residues long. V was shortened by 8 bases and J by 3 bases, with 10 bases between the two germline ends. This CDR3 reads CASRKADYGYTF. The CDR3 region has the DNA TGTGCCAGCCGGAAGGCGGACTATGGCTACACCTTC.

The chain uses TRBV7-3 and TRBJ1-2; 12 nucleotides match TRBD1. The CDR3 length is 17 residues. From germline, CDR1 is SGHTA and CDR2 FQGTGA. The V gene end was trimmed by 7 bases and the J gene end by 2 bases; junction bases not matched to a gene: 11. The CDR3 nucleotides are TGTGCCAGCACCCCTAGGGACAGGGGGCCTGTCAACTATGGCTACACCTTC. Its translation is CASTPRDRGPVNYGYTF.

This rearrangement joins TRBV6-6 to TRBJ1-2, with D possibly being TRBD1 (6 bases). This CDR3 region has 13 residues. The germline CDR1 and CDR2 sequences are MNHNY and SVGAGI (reference sequence). Trimming removed 5 bases from V and 2 bases from J, with 9 bases in between. Written as DNA, the CDR3 is TGTGCCAGCAGTAATGGACAGAACTATGGCTACACCTTC. It specifies CASSNGQNYGYTF.

This sequence joins TRBV15 and TRBJ1-5; no firm D call. Deletions cut 3 bases from V and 4 bases from J, with 7 bases between. The CDR3 has 13 residues. Germline CDR1 is LNHNV and CDR2 is YYDKDF (reference sequence). DNA of the CDR3: TGTGCCACCAGCAGTTCTGTAAATCAGCCCCAGCATTTT. The encoded protein is CATSSSVNQPQHF.

This chain uses TRBV30 with TRBJ2-7; weak D call: TRBD2 (6 bases). This CDR3 comprises 11 residues. Trimming shortened V by 4 bases and J by 9 bases, and 13 bases separated the two germline ends. Germline CDR1 is GTSNPN and CDR2 is SVGIG (reference sequence). CDR3 sequence: CAWNSGVRQYF. The CDR3 coding sequence is TGTGCCTGGAACTCGGGAGTAAGGCAGTACTTC.

The V and J genes are TRBV20-1 and TRBJ2-7; possible D gene TRBD1, 6 bases. The CDR3 runs to 11 residues. Germline CDR1 DFQATT, CDR2 SNEGSKA (reference sequence). The V gene lost 5 bases and the J gene lost 4 bases, with 9 bases spanning the gap. The DNA of the CDR3 is TGCAGTGCTCGCCAGGGGTACGAGCAGTACTTC. It yields the protein CSARQGYEQYF.

The V and J genes are TRBV7-2 and TRBJ2-1; D call uncertain. The V and J ends lost 2 bases and 0 bases respectively, with 11 bases between them. The CDR3 loop spans 16 amino acids. Germline-derived CDR1 and CDR2 are SGHTA and FQGNSA. The CDR3 sequence is CASSLSQTLSYNEQFF. CDR3 DNA: TGTGCCAGCAGCTTAAGTCAGACTCTCTCCTACAATGAGCAGTTCTTC.

CDR3 DNA sequence: TGCGCCAGCAGCCAAGTGGCGGGACAGGGATCGGAGACCCAGTACTTC. Translating gives CASSQVAGQGSETQYF. The chain recombines TRBV4-1 with TRBJ2-5; 9 bases fit TRBD1. V trimming: 1 base; J trimming: 5 bases; junction bases outside the gene matches: 8. CDR3 size: 16 residues. CDR1 is MGHRA, CDR2 YSYEKL, per germline.

This clone was detected a few times. The chain is built from TRBV12-5 and TRBJ1-2; no reliable D call. V lost 3 bases and J lost 2, with 10 bases in between. Per germline, CDR1 LGHNT and CDR2 FRNRAP. The CDR3 runs to 14 residues. The CDR3 here is CASGLPEENYGYTF. The CDR3 DNA reads as TGTGCTAGTGGTTTACCGGAGGAGAACTATGGCTACACCTTC.

This clone was seen a handful of times. The chain has TRBV11-2 and TRBJ1-2; 7 bases agree with TRBD1. CDR1 SGHAT and CDR2 FQNNGV come from the germline V gene. V trimming: 5 bases; J trimming: 7 bases; junction bases outside the gene matches: 13. CDR3 length equals 15 residues. The CDR3 sequence: CASSLVGSGGSGYTF. CDR3 nucleotides: TGTGCCAGCAGCCTAGTTGGCTCAGGGGGTAGTGGCTACACCTTC.

V gene TRBV11-1 combines with J gene TRBJ2-1; 13 bases align to TRBD2. The germline CDR1 and CDR2 sequences are SGHAT and FQDESV (reference sequence). Losses at the gene ends were 5 bases for V and 15 bases for J; bases not matched to a gene: 16. This CDR3 has 16 residues. The CDR3, as DNA: TGTGCCAGCAGCCCACTAGCGGGAGGGTCACCCGAGTACGTGTTCTTC. Its translation is CASSPLAGGSPEYVFF. The full variable domain, rest sourced from reference TRBV11-1 and TRBJ2-1, is EAEVAQSPRYKITEKSQAVAFWCDPISGHATLYWYRQILGQGPELLVQFQDESVVDDSQLPKDRFSAERLKGVDSTLKIQPAELGDSAMYLCASSPLAGGSPEYVFFGPGTRLTVL.

The chain uses TRBV6-5 and TRBJ1-1; maybe TRBD1 (6 bases). The CDR3 sequence is 11 residues long. Germline V lookup: CDR1 MNHEY, CDR2 SVGAGI. The V and J ends lost 8 bases and 8 bases respectively, with 12 bases between them. This CDR3 reads CASQTGTEAFF. The CDR3 DNA reads as TGTGCCAGCCAAACCGGGACAGAAGCTTTCTTT.

This sequence joins TRBV5-4 and TRBJ1-1, with unresolved D. This CDR3 spans 13 amino acids. With 3 bases removed from V and 1 base from J, the gap between germline ends came to 7 bases. Looked up from germline, CDR1 is SGHNT and CDR2 is YYREEE (reference sequence). CDR3 DNA: TGTGCCAGCAGCTATCGGGGGAACACTGAAGCTTTCTTT. Its translation: CASSYRGNTEAFF.

This sequence joins TRBV5-8 and TRBJ2-5, with a tentative D call TRBD1 (5 bases). V lost 2 bases to trimming and J lost 1 base, with 9 bases between them. The CDR3 spans 14 residues. The germline V gene encodes CDR1 SGHTS and CDR2 YDEGEE. The CDR3 coding sequence is TGTGCCAGCAGCTTCAGGGTTGGCCAAGAGACCCAGTACTTC. This gives the protein CASSFRVGQETQYF.

The CDR3, as DNA: TGTGCCAGCAGCCGACGCCGGGACTTCTCCTACGAGCAGTACTTC. Protein product: CASSRRRDFSYEQYF. V and J are TRBV7-2 and TRBJ2-7, with D tentatively TRBD2 (6 bases). The germline V gene has CDR1 SGHTA and CDR2 FQGNSA. The germline V and J ends were trimmed by 5 bases and 0 bases, with 14 bases remaining between them. The CDR3 totals 15 residues.

The V call is TRBV30, the J call TRBJ1-3; D is ambiguous. The V gene lost 0 bases and the J gene lost 8 bases, with 14 bases spanning the gap. Germline CDR1 is GTSNPN and CDR2 is SVGIG (reference sequence). The CDR3 is 14 amino acids. The CDR3 spells CAWSVGSLSDTIYF. CDR3 bases: TGTGCCTGGAGTGTCGGTTCCCTTTCGGACACCATATATTTT.

As for this clone: Other DNA variants within this sample encode the same CDR3. The chain couples TRBV5-4 to TRBJ1-2, with 7 bases that match TRBD1. The CDR3 runs 13 residues. CDR1 is SGHNT, CDR2 YYREEE, per germline (reference sequence). Losses at the gene ends were 3 bases for V and 3 bases for J; bases not matched to a gene: 2. DNA for the CDR3: TGTGCCAGCAGCTCAGGGACAGACTATGGCTACACCTTC. Translation: CASSSGTDYGYTF.

The chain combines TRBV7-2 with TRBJ1-4, with 11 bases that match TRBD1. V lost 5 bases, J lost 8 bases, and 4 bases stayed unmatched. CDR1 and CDR2 from the germline V gene are SGHTA and FQGNSA. The length of the CDR3 is 14 residues. CDR3 in amino acids: CASSGGTGGEKLFF. CDR3 bases: TGTGCCAGCAGCGGTGGGACAGGGGGGGAAAAACTGTTTTTT.

The genes are TRBV5-1 and TRBJ1-1; D call uncertain. Between the trimmed V and J ends, which lost 3 bases and 1 base, there was a span of 10 bases. This CDR3 comprises 14 residues. Germline CDR1 reads SGHRS; CDR2 reads YFSETQ. The CDR3 coding sequence is TGCGCCAGCAGCTCGCCCTCAGGGAACACTGAAGCTTTCTTT. It yields the protein CASSSPSGNTEAFF.

This clone has at least ten counts. The genes are TRBV7-9 and TRBJ2-1, with TRBD2 matching over 8 bases. Germline CDR1 reads SEHNR; CDR2 reads FQNEAQ (reference sequence). V dropped 10 bases and J dropped 2; count of bases not matched to a gene: 4. This CDR3 contains 13 residues. In DNA form, the CDR3 reads TGTGCCACTACTAGCGGACCCTACAATGAGCAGTTCTTC. It yields the protein CATTSGPYNEQFF.

This clone has a single count. The chain recombines TRBV6-1 with TRBJ1-2; 10 nucleotides agree with TRBD1. Germline trimming cut 8 bases from V and 6 bases from J; bases unmatched to any gene: 6. The V gene's germline CDR1 is MNHNS and CDR2 SASEGT. This CDR3 has 13 amino acids. CDR3 residues: CASRWDRGDGYTF. The CDR3 nucleotides read TGTGCCAGCCGTTGGGACAGGGGAGATGGCTACACCTTC.

This clone was seen only a few times. The genes are TRBV30 and TRBJ1-2; possible D gene TRBD1, 5 bases. V lost 3 bases, J lost 8 bases, and 16 bases lay in between. Germline CDR1 and CDR2: GTSNPN and SVGIG (reference sequence). The CDR3 runs to 13 residues. CDR3 region: CAWSRPGLRGYTF. In DNA, the CDR3 is TGTGCCTGGAGCCGACCGGGACTTCGAGGCTACACCTTC.

The gene calls are TRBV7-2 and TRBJ2-2; the D gene is possibly TRBD1 (6 bases). The CDR3 runs 15 residues. Looked up from germline, CDR1 is SGHTA and CDR2 is FQGNSA. Deletions cut 3 bases from V and 4 bases from J, with 12 bases between. CDR3: CASSLSTGFTGELFF. In nucleotides, the CDR3 is TGTGCCAGCAGCTTGTCTACAGGGTTCACCGGGGAGCTGTTTTTT.

This clone was counted between two and nine times. The V gene is TRBV18, the J gene TRBJ2-3; 11 nucleotides agree with TRBD2. Per the germline V gene, CDR1 is KGHSH and CDR2 is LQKENI. The CDR3 is 17 residues long. The trim removed 3 bases at V and 5 bases at J, leaving 10 bases unmatched. DNA for the CDR3: TGTGCCAGCTCACCGGGCATAGCGGGAGGGCCTCAAGATACGCAGTATTTT. Amino acids: CASSPGIAGGPQDTQYF. Full variable domain (outside the CDR3, taken from reference TRBV18 and TRBJ2-3): NAGVMQNPRHLVRRRGQEARLRCSPMKGHSHVYWYRQLPEEGLKFMVYLQKENIIDESGMPKERFSAEFPKEGPSILRIQQVVRGDSAAYFCASSPGIAGGPQDTQYFGPGTRLTVL.